These 23 T cell receptor beta chains were all obtained from the same sample, sequenced in a study of blood T cells in healthy people across ages. A second PCR of 7 to 11 cycles used a sample-barcoded 5' primer and a J-beta primer mix. From the 5' RACE reads, TCRdb called clonotypes with MiXCR, one entry per CDR3 protein. The sample contains about a million distinct CDR3 sequences, just over 50% of which appear only once. The sequenced material came from blood. The source of these receptors is a woman aged 55-69 years in good health.

Comments on this clonotype: The junction differs from germline at one of its ends, possibly a read error. V is TRBV4-1 and J is TRBJ1-1, with D maybe TRBD1 (5 bases). The CDR3 is made up of 15 amino acids. Germline CDR1 and CDR2: MGHRA and YSYEKL. The DNA of the CDR3 is TGCGCCAGCAGCCAACCCACAGGTGTGAACACTGGAGCTTTCTTT. Encoded protein: CASSQPTGVNTGAFF.

The chain carries TRBV7-9 and TRBJ2-3, with D maybe TRBD1 (5 bases). V lost 3 bases to trimming and J lost 4 bases, with 11 bases between them. The length of the CDR3 is 14 residues. Germline CDR1 reads SEHNR; CDR2 reads FQNEAQ (reference sequence). The CDR3 reads CASSFPGAADTQYF. For the CDR3, the DNA is TGTGCCAGCAGCTTCCCTGGGGCCGCAGATACGCAGTATTTT.

The V gene is TRBV6-1, the J gene TRBJ1-5; 8 nucleotides line up with TRBD1. The V gene's germline CDR1 is MNHNS and CDR2 SASEGT. The CDR3 has 14 amino acids. With 3 bases clipped from V and 5 bases from J, the junction kept 3 bases outside the gene matches. CDR3 DNA sequence: TGTGCCAGCAGTGACCGACAGGGGTATCAGCCCCAGCATTTT. It translates to CASSDRQGYQPQHF.

This chain links TRBV29-1 with TRBJ2-5; unclear D gene. Trimming took 6 bases from V and 1 from J, leaving 18 bases between them. Per the germline V gene, CDR1 is SQVTM and CDR2 is ANQGSEA. This CDR3 is built from 15 residues. CDR3 protein: CSVATGGNLQETQYF. The DNA for the CDR3 is TGCAGCGTCGCTACTGGCGGAAACCTCCAAGAGACCCAGTACTTC. Full variable domain (outside the CDR3, taken from reference TRBV29-1 and TRBJ2-5): SAVISQKPSRDICQRGTSLTIQCQVDSQVTMMFWYRQQPGQSLTLIATANQGSEATYESGFVIDKFPISRPNLTFSTLTVSNMSPEDSSIYLCSVATGGNLQETQYFGPGTRLLVL.

This clonotype appeared a few times. The J gene is TRBJ2-5, the V gene TRBV12-3 or TRBV12-4, with TRBD1 matching 7 bases. With 1 base clipped from V and 2 bases from J, the junction kept 10 bases outside the gene matches. The CDR3 is made up of 17 amino acids. CDR3 nucleotides: TGTGCCAGCAGTTTAGGATCGGGGACAGACCCACAAGAGACCCAGTACTTC. It encodes CASSLGSGTDPQETQYF.

J is TRBJ1-4 and V is TRBV6-5, with a tentative D call TRBD1 (5 bases). Germline V lookup: CDR1 MNHEY, CDR2 SVGAGI. The CDR3 sequence is 13 residues long. Trimming removed 0 bases from V and 7 bases from J, with 6 bases in between. The CDR3 loop is CASSYSGGEKLFF. For the CDR3, the DNA is TGTGCCAGCAGTTACTCGGGGGGTGAAAAACTGTTTTTT.

The table lists this clonotype with a few counts. This chain joins TRBV20-1 and TRBJ2-3; D ambiguous. Trimming removed 6 bases from V and 2 bases from J, with 18 bases in between. CDR1 DFQATT and CDR2 SNEGSKA come from the germline V gene (reference sequence). CDR3 length: 15 amino acids. The CDR3 DNA reads as TGCAGTGCCACGAAGATCGACCTATTCACAGATACGCAGTATTTT. Translation gives CSATKIDLFTDTQYF.

This clonotype occurred many times. This chain links TRBV4-1 with TRBJ2-7; a weak D match, TRBD1 (7 bases). With 0 bases removed from V and 4 bases from J, the gap between germline ends came to 13 bases. The CDR3 has 15 amino acids. Germline lookup yields CDR1 MGHRA and CDR2 YSYEKL. CDR3 residues: CASSQDRGTYYEQYF. For the CDR3, the DNA is TGCGCCAGCAGCCAAGACAGGGGGACTTATTACGAGCAGTACTTC.

The chain carries TRBV30 and TRBJ1-1; D is unclear. The CDR3 spans 13 residues. CDR1 and CDR2 (germline): GTSNPN, SVGIG (reference sequence). Deletions cut 3 bases from V and 0 bases from J, with 8 bases between. CDR3 region: CAWSMSLNTEAFF. CDR3 DNA sequence: TGTGCCTGGAGCATGTCTTTGAACACTGAAGCTTTCTTT.

V usage is TRBV20-1 and J usage is TRBJ2-4, with a tentative D call TRBD2 (5 bases). Trimming took 6 bases from V and 1 from J, leaving 10 bases between them. The germline CDR1 and CDR2 sequences are DFQATT and SNEGSKA (reference sequence). The CDR3 spans 13 residues. CDR3 protein: CSAPDYAKNIQYF. CDR3 nucleotide sequence: TGCAGTGCCCCCGACTATGCCAAAAACATTCAGTACTTC.

V usage is TRBV7-2 and J usage is TRBJ1-4, with TRBD1 as a possible D gene (5 bases). CDR1 is SGHTA and CDR2 is FQGNSA in the germline V gene. The CDR3 has 16 amino acids. V dropped 3 bases and J dropped 7 bases, with 18 bases sitting between them. CDR3 residues: CASSLRGDGSSEKLFF. CDR3 in DNA: TGTGCCAGCAGCTTGAGAGGGGACGGAAGCAGTGAAAAACTGTTTTTT.

V gene TRBV7-9 combines with J gene TRBJ2-1; TRBD1 might be the D (6 bases). The CDR3 consists of 15 residues. The V gene lost 3 bases and the J gene lost 7 bases, with 16 bases spanning the gap. Germline CDR1 SEHNR, CDR2 FQNEAQ (reference sequence). In DNA form, the CDR3 reads TGTGCCAGCAGCTTGGAGCGCTACAGGGCTAATGAGCAGTTCTTC. Residues: CASSLERYRANEQFF. The whole variable domain, filled in from reference TRBV7-9 and TRBJ2-1, reads DTGVSQNPRHKITKRGQNVTFRCDPISEHNRLYWYRQTLGQGPEFLTYFQNEAQLEKSRLLSDRFSAERPKGSFSTLEIQRTEQGDSAMYLCASSLERYRANEQFFGPGTRLTVL.

The chain joins TRBV27 to TRBJ2-1; 13 nucleotides line up with TRBD2. Germline loops: CDR1 MNHEY, CDR2 SMNVEV (reference sequence). This CDR3 comprises 16 residues. With V trimmed by 6 bases and J by 7 bases, 9 bases remained unmatched. The CDR3 bases are TGTGCCAGCAGAAGGGTGGGACTAGCGGGATTTAATGAGCAGTTCTTC. Its translation: CASRRVGLAGFNEQFF.

The rearrangement joins TRBV6-5 to TRBJ2-1; D unclear. The V gene's germline CDR1 is MNHEY and CDR2 SVGAGI. This CDR3 contains 12 residues. Deletions cut 5 bases from V and 15 bases from J, with 17 bases between. Here the CDR3 reads CASSPRWSEWFF. CDR3 in DNA: TGTGCCAGCAGTCCGCGGTGGAGCGAGTGGTTCTTC.

V usage is TRBV2 and J usage is TRBJ2-5; perhaps TRBD2 as D (5 bases). Germline V gene sequence: CDR1 SNHLY, CDR2 FYNNEI. The CDR3 totals 14 residues. Trimming cost V 4 bases and J 11 bases, with 20 bases left between them. The CDR3: CASSGAARGREQYF. CDR3 nucleotide sequence: TGTGCCAGCAGTGGAGCGGCAAGAGGTAGGGAGCAGTACTTC.

The V gene is TRBV5-1, the J gene TRBJ1-2; TRBD1 aligns across 8 bases. The germline CDR1 and CDR2 sequences are SGHRS and YFSETQ. The V gene end was trimmed by 0 bases and the J gene end by 2 bases; junction bases not matched to a gene: 18. The CDR3 spans 20 residues. The CDR3, as DNA: TGCGCCAGCAGCTTGGCCCGAAGGACAGGGACAGTTGGTTACAACTATGGCTACACCTTC. Translated, it gives CASSLARRTGTVGYNYGYTF. Together with reference TRBV5-1 and TRBJ1-2, the CDR3 gives the full variable domain: KAGVTQTPRYLIKTRGQQVTLSCSPISGHRSVSWYQQTPGQGLQFLFEYFSETQRNKGNFPGRFSGRQFSNSRSEMNVSTLELGDSALYLCASSLARRTGTVGYNYGYTFGSGTRLTVV.

The rearrangement links TRBV10-3 to TRBJ2-2; 13 nucleotides line up with TRBD2. Germline V lookup: CDR1 ENHRY, CDR2 SYGVKD. V trimming: 2 bases; J trimming: 11 bases; junction bases outside the gene matches: 5. The CDR3 is 15 amino acids. The CDR3 DNA reads as TGTGCCATCAGTGAGACTAGCGGGAGGGTCCCCGAGCTGTTTTTT. It encodes CAISETSGRVPELFF.

The V call is TRBV30, the J call TRBJ2-5; D not certain. The better agreement between TRBJ2-7 and the DNA end casts doubt on the J call. CDR1 is GTSNPN and CDR2 is SVGIG in the germline V gene (reference sequence). The CDR3 runs 20 residues. In DNA form, the CDR3 reads TGTGCCTGGAGCGAAACCGGGCCCACACTGAACGTTGTCATAGCCTACGAGCAGTACTTC. Amino acid sequence: CAWSETGPTLNVVIAYEQYF.

This clonotype was seen a few times. V and J are TRBV4-1 and TRBJ2-7; D is ambiguous. CDR3 length: 16 amino acids. Looked up from germline, CDR1 is MGHRA and CDR2 is YSYEKL. Trimming removed 0 bases from V and 0 bases from J, with 12 bases in between. The CDR3 DNA follows: TGCGCCAGCAGCCAAGATAGTCGCCCTGCCTCCTACGAGCAGTACTTC. Translation gives CASSQDSRPASYEQYF.

This chain uses TRBV5-1 with TRBJ2-1, with D perhaps matching TRBD2 (6 bases). In germline, CDR1 is SGHRS, CDR2 YFSETQ. This CDR3 contains 15 residues. V gave up 5 bases and J gave up 7 bases, with 19 bases separating them. CDR3 protein: CASRYSGGGANEQFF. The CDR3 nucleotides are TGCGCCAGCAGATATAGCGGAGGAGGAGCTAATGAGCAGTTCTTC.

To note about this clonotype: A much larger clone differs by one base, so this may be a read error. The chain recombines TRBV5-1 with TRBJ1-1; 7 bases line up with TRBD1. The CDR3 length is 13 residues. Per germline, CDR1 SGHRS and CDR2 YFSETQ. The trim removed 7 bases at V and 11 bases at J, leaving 14 bases unmatched. In DNA form, the CDR3 reads TGCGCCAGCGCATCAGGACAGGATGGCCAGGCTTTCTTT. Translated: CASASGQDGQAFF.

The V call is TRBV28, the J call TRBJ2-1; no clear D gene. This CDR3 has 14 residues. Germline CDR1 MDHEN, CDR2 SYDVKM. Deletions cut 5 bases from V and 9 bases from J, with 17 bases between. The CDR3 DNA follows: TGTGCCAGCAGTGTACTGGTACCCTCCGGTGAGCAGTTCTTC. Translating gives CASSVLVPSGEQFF.

This chain links TRBV6-2 or TRBV6-3 with TRBJ2-5; weak D call: TRBD1 (6 bases). The ends were cut back, 6 bases at V and 5 bases at J, with 13 bases in the middle. Per the germline V gene, CDR1 is MNHEY and CDR2 is SVGEGT. This CDR3 is built from 13 residues. The CDR3 DNA reads TGTGCCAGCAGCACAGGGCGTCAGGAGACCCAGTACTTC. Encoded protein: CASSTGRQETQYF.